Listed here are 23 T cell receptor beta chains from one sample, sequenced in a study of human T cells and chemical hapten exposure. TCRdb redid the calling of the RACE reads with MiXCR, one entry per CDR3 protein. The data hold hundreds of thousands of distinct CDR3 sequences, with about 6% observed a single time. The time point here: patch test 2, 6 weeks after DPC sensitization. This sample's treatment: therapeutic diphenylcyclopropenone sensitization with weekly scalp DPC. Sequencing used whole blood, obtained in connection with sensitization to the hapten diphenylcyclopropenone (DPC). Every receptor here comes from a woman between 18 and 30 years old with alopecia areata. Some clones in this sample may be carry-over from other donors' samples.

This clonotype was seen only a few times. The genes are TRBV18 and TRBJ1-2; D might be TRBD1 (6 bases). V dropped 3 bases and J dropped 3 bases, with 11 bases sitting between them. The CDR3 sequence is 14 residues long. The germline CDR1 and CDR2 sequences are KGHSH and LQKENI. CDR3 amino acids: CASSPGGTHYGYTF. CDR3 DNA: TGTGCCAGCTCACCCGGGGGCACCCACTATGGCTACACCTTC. Drawing the rest from reference TRBV18 and TRBJ1-2, the complete variable domain is NAGVMQNPRHLVRRRGQEARLRCSPMKGHSHVYWYRQLPEEGLKFMVYLQKENIIDESGMPKERFSAEFPKEGPSILRIQQVVRGDSAAYFCASSPGGTHYGYTFGSGTRLTVV.

This chain joins TRBV11-1 and TRBJ2-5; TRBD2 aligns across 9 bases. J lost 2 bases, V lost 4 bases, and 5 bases had no gene match. The CDR3 contains 15 residues. Germline V gene sequence: CDR1 SGHAT, CDR2 FQDESV (reference sequence). CDR3 nucleotides: TGTGCCAGCAGCTCGTTAGCGGGGGAGCAAGAGACCCAGTACTTC. This encodes CASSSLAGEQETQYF.

The chain uses TRBV19 and TRBJ1-4, with 8 bases that match TRBD1. Germline CDR1 and CDR2: LNHDA and SQIVND (reference sequence). This CDR3 has 17 residues. V dropped 5 bases and J dropped 0; count of bases not matched to a gene: 8. Here the CDR3 DNA reads TGTGCCAGTAGTCCGACAGGGGAAGGCTCAACTAATGAAAAACTGTTTTTT. It encodes CASSPTGEGSTNEKLFF.

This clonotype was seen a few times. The CDR3 region has the DNA TGTGCCAGCAGTGGAGGTTTGGGGGCCTACGAGCAGTACTTC. Translating gives CASSGGLGAYEQYF. V is TRBV2 and J is TRBJ2-7, with D possibly called TRBD1 or TRBD2 (5 bases each). This CDR3 has 14 amino acids. Trimming took off 4 bases at V and 2 bases at J, with 12 bases between the two ends. Germline-derived CDR1 and CDR2 are SNHLY and FYNNEI.

This clonotype occurred many times. The rearrangement uses TRBV5-4 and TRBJ1-2, with 8 positions matching TRBD1. The CDR3 extends over 12 amino acids. Per the germline V gene, CDR1 is SGHNT and CDR2 is YYREEE (reference sequence). J gave up 6 bases and V 3 bases, and 1 base lay outside the gene matches. The chain's CDR3 is CASSWDRNGYTF. The CDR3 DNA reads as TGTGCCAGCAGCTGGGACAGGAATGGCTACACCTTC.

This clonotype occurred many times. This chain links TRBV12-3 or TRBV12-4 with TRBJ2-1; 11 nucleotides agree with TRBD2. V dropped 7 bases and J dropped 6; count of bases not matched to a gene: 14. The CDR3 is 17 amino acids. The CDR3, as DNA: TGTGCCAGCACCGAAGGGATAGCGGGGGGGCCGAGCAATGAGCAGTTCTTC. Residues: CASTEGIAGGPSNEQFF.

This clonotype was observed a few times. V gene TRBV5-1 combines with J gene TRBJ1-2, with D possibly being TRBD1 (6 bases). Deletions cut 4 bases from V and 3 bases from J, with 13 bases between. Germline V CDR1 and CDR2: SGHRS, YFSETQ. CDR3 size: 14 residues. The CDR3 region is CASSPLQGHYGYTF. Here the CDR3 DNA reads TGCGCCAGCAGCCCATTACAGGGTCACTATGGCTACACCTTC.

CDR3 DNA: TGTGCCAGCAGTATTGGACAGGGGAACACCGGGGAGCTGTTTTTT. Its translation: CASSIGQGNTGELFF. This chain links TRBV12-3 or TRBV12-4 with TRBJ2-2; 8 bases map to TRBD1. V trimming: 5 bases; J trimming: 1 base; junction bases outside the gene matches: 3. The length of the CDR3 is 15 residues.

This clonotype was picked up a small number of times. The chain uses TRBV28 and TRBJ2-4, with 8 positions matching TRBD2. Germline loops: CDR1 MDHEN, CDR2 SYDVKM. CDR3 length equals 14 residues. The V gene end was trimmed by 5 bases and the J gene end by 11 bases; junction bases not matched to a gene: 11. The CDR3 coding sequence is TGTGCCAGCAGTAATCAGGGCGGGGGGCAAGTTCAGTACTTC. Translating it yields CASSNQGGGQVQYF.

At least ten counts were recorded for this clonotype. CDR3 sequence: CASRPSVSVTTNEKLFF. The CDR3 DNA follows: TGTGCCAGCAGGCCCTCCGTCTCGGTCACAACTAATGAAAAACTGTTTTTT. The chain combines TRBV6-5 with TRBJ1-4; D gene unclear. CDR3 size: 17 residues. The V and J ends lost 6 bases and 0 bases respectively, with 17 bases between them. The V gene's germline CDR1 is MNHEY and CDR2 SVGAGI.

The chain has TRBV3-1 and TRBJ2-2; 7 bases are a match to TRBD1. J gave up 2 bases and V 2 bases, and 5 bases lay outside the gene matches. Germline values: CDR1 LGHDT, CDR2 YNNKEL (reference sequence). The CDR3 is 16 amino acids. In DNA, the CDR3 is TGTGCCAGCAGCCAAATGCCAGGGGGAAACACCGGGGAGCTGTTTTTT. Translation gives CASSQMPGGNTGELFF.

The table lists this clonotype with a few counts. This sequence joins TRBV19 and TRBJ2-1; 9 bases match TRBD2. The germline V gene encodes CDR1 LNHDA and CDR2 SQIVND (reference sequence). The CDR3 totals 15 residues. V was clipped by 7 bases and J by 6 bases; unmatched bases: 10. CDR3 nucleotides: TGTGCCAGTACCTTGCATCTAGCGGGACCCAATGAGCAGTTCTTC. This translates into CASTLHLAGPNEQFF.

The rearrangement uses TRBV7-2 and TRBJ2-4; tentative D call: TRBD1 (6 bases). V lost 3 bases and J lost 3, with 15 bases in between. Germline lookup yields CDR1 SGHTA and CDR2 FQGNSA. The CDR3 extends over 16 amino acids. For the CDR3, the DNA is TGTGCCAGCAGCTTGGGGGCAGGGTTGGACAAAAACATTCAGTACTTC. Its translation: CASSLGAGLDKNIQYF.

Only a few counts were recorded for this clonotype. The rearrangement links TRBV25-1 to TRBJ2-6; tentative D call: TRBD1 (6 bases). Germline loops: CDR1 MGHDK, CDR2 SYGVNS. V lost 4 bases and J 0 bases, leaving 7 bases between the germline ends. The CDR3 contains 15 residues. CDR3 amino acids: CASSGQVSGANVLTF. CDR3 bases: TGTGCCAGCAGTGGACAGGTCTCTGGGGCCAACGTCCTGACTTTC.

The chain combines TRBV29-1 with TRBJ2-7, with D unresolved. This CDR3 region has 12 residues. V shed 6 bases and J shed 2 bases, with 11 bases lying between them. From germline, CDR1 is SQVTM and CDR2 ANQGSEA. The CDR3 DNA reads as TGCAGCGTCGCGACTGATACCTACGAGCAGTACTTC. Its protein is CSVATDTYEQYF.

This clonotype was observed a few times. This rearrangement joins TRBV19 to TRBJ1-5; maybe TRBD1 (5 bases). The V end was cut by 5 bases, the J end by 0 bases, with 14 bases between. Germline-derived CDR1 and CDR2 are LNHDA and SQIVND (reference sequence). The CDR3 is 16 residues long. The CDR3 is CASSVGHSTSNQPQHF. The CDR3 DNA is TGTGCCAGTAGTGTTGGACACAGCACTAGCAATCAGCCCCAGCATTTT.

The chain is built from TRBV6-2 or TRBV6-3 and TRBJ1-1, with a tentative D call TRBD1 (6 bases). The CDR3 loop spans 13 amino acids. The V gene lost 3 bases and the J gene lost 3 bases, with 8 bases spanning the gap. Germline V lookup: CDR1 MNHEY, CDR2 SVGEGT. The CDR3 bases are TGTGCCAGCAGTTATCAGGGGCACACTGAAGCTTTCTTT. Protein: CASSYQGHTEAFF.

The CDR3 DNA follows: TGTGCCAGCAGTTTAAGGCACAGGACCTACGAGCAGTACTTC. It encodes CASSLRHRTYEQYF. The V call is TRBV27, the J call TRBJ2-7, with a tentative D call TRBD1 (5 bases). Germline CDR1 MNHEY, CDR2 SMNVEV (reference sequence). The ends were cut back, 2 bases at V and 2 bases at J, with 10 bases in the middle. The CDR3 loop spans 14 amino acids.

The chain recombines TRBV3-1 with TRBJ2-3, with unresolved D. The V end lost 0 bases, the J end lost 2 bases, and 9 bases lay between the germline ends. The CDR3 has 15 amino acids. The germline gives CDR1 LGHDT, CDR2 YNNKEL (reference sequence). The CDR3 region has the DNA TGTGCCAGCAGCCAAGATCCGTTATCCACAGATACGCAGTATTTT. It encodes CASSQDPLSTDTQYF.

This rearrangement joins TRBV7-9 to TRBJ2-3, with 8 bases that match TRBD1. Per the germline V gene, CDR1 is SEHNR and CDR2 is FQNEAQ (reference sequence). This CDR3 is built from 15 residues. V lost 8 bases and J lost 2; bases outside the gene matches: 9. CDR3: CASCTGGTATDTQYF. For the CDR3, the DNA is TGTGCCAGCTGCACAGGGGGGACTGCCACAGATACGCAGTATTTT.

The chain carries TRBV29-1 and TRBJ1-1; D not resolved. The ends were cut back, 4 bases at V and 0 bases at J, with 9 bases in the middle. Germline-derived CDR1 and CDR2 are SQVTM and ANQGSEA. The CDR3 has 13 residues. The CDR3 here is CSVGLRLNTEAFF. The DNA of the CDR3 is TGCAGCGTTGGGTTACGGCTGAACACTGAAGCTTTCTTT. The whole variable domain, filled in from reference TRBV29-1 and TRBJ1-1, reads SAVISQKPSRDICQRGTSLTIQCQVDSQVTMMFWYRQQPGQSLTLIATANQGSEATYESGFVIDKFPISRPNLTFSTLTVSNMSPEDSSIYLCSVGLRLNTEAFFGQGTRLTVV.

This clonotype was observed a few times. The V and J genes are TRBV20-1 and TRBJ2-1; tentative D call: TRBD1 (5 bases). The V end was cut by 6 bases, the J end by 4 bases, with 13 bases between. This CDR3 contains 13 residues. Germline V gene data show CDR1 as DFQATT and CDR2 as SNEGSKA (reference sequence). Written as DNA, the CDR3 is TGCAGTGCCTTGCGAGACAGATACAATGAGCAGTTCTTC. Residues: CSALRDRYNEQFF.

This clonotype was seen ten or more times. This chain connects TRBV15 to TRBJ1-5; no firm D call. V lost 4 bases to trimming and J lost 0 bases, with 1 base between them. CDR3 length: 12 amino acids. The germline V gene encodes CDR1 LNHNV and CDR2 YYDKDF (reference sequence). The CDR3 DNA reads TGTGCCACCAGCAATAGCAATCAGCCCCAGCATTTT. Residues: CATSNSNQPQHF. The full variable domain, rest sourced from reference TRBV15 and TRBJ1-5, is DAMVIQNPRYQVTQFGKPVTLSCSQTLNHNVMYWYQQKSSQAPKLLFHYYDKDFNNEADTPDNFQSRRPNTSFCFLDIRSPGLGDTAMYLCATSNSNQPQHFGDGTRLSIL.